The subject of this entry is one T cell receptor beta chain. The antigen remains unidentified. Profiled with immunoSEQ multiplex PCR; TCRdb holds only in-frame clones, not every one. Among approximately 52,000 clones listed, just under 75% were seen once. The record originates from a study of PD-1 blockade in classical Hodgkin lymphoma. Study information: Patients were treated with nivolumab at 3 mg/kg, and this was given intravenously every 2 weeks. Overall study findings and caveats: At C4D1, TCR diversity had climbed significantly for CD4+ cells, though not for CD8+ cells.

The CDR3 contains 13 residues. Germline CDR1 is MGHDK and CDR2 is SYGVNS. V was clipped by 3 bases and J by 8 bases, with 13 bases between them. Each of the patients experienced relapse following autologous stem cell transplantation, and their brentuximab vedotin exposure differed. The chain has TRBV25-1 and TRBJ2-5; perhaps TRBD1 as D (6 bases). The sample here was peripheral blood mononuclear cells (PBMCs), taken before the second cycle of nivolumab. This TCR came from a human donor with classical Hodgkin lymphoma. The CDR3 region is CASSDPDRPTQYF. In DNA, the CDR3 is TGTGCCAGCAGTGATCCTGACAGGCCAACCCAGTACTTC.